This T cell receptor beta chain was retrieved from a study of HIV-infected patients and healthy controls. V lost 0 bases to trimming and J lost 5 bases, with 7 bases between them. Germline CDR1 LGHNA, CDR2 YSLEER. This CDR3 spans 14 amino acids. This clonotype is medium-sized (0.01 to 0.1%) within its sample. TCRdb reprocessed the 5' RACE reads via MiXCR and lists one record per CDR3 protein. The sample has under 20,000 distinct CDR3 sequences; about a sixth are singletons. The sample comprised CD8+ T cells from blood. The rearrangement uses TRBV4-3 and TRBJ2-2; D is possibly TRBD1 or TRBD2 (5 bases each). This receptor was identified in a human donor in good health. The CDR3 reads CASSQEWGTGELFF. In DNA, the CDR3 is TGCGCCAGCAGCCAAGAATGGGGGACCGGGGAGCTGTTTTTT.